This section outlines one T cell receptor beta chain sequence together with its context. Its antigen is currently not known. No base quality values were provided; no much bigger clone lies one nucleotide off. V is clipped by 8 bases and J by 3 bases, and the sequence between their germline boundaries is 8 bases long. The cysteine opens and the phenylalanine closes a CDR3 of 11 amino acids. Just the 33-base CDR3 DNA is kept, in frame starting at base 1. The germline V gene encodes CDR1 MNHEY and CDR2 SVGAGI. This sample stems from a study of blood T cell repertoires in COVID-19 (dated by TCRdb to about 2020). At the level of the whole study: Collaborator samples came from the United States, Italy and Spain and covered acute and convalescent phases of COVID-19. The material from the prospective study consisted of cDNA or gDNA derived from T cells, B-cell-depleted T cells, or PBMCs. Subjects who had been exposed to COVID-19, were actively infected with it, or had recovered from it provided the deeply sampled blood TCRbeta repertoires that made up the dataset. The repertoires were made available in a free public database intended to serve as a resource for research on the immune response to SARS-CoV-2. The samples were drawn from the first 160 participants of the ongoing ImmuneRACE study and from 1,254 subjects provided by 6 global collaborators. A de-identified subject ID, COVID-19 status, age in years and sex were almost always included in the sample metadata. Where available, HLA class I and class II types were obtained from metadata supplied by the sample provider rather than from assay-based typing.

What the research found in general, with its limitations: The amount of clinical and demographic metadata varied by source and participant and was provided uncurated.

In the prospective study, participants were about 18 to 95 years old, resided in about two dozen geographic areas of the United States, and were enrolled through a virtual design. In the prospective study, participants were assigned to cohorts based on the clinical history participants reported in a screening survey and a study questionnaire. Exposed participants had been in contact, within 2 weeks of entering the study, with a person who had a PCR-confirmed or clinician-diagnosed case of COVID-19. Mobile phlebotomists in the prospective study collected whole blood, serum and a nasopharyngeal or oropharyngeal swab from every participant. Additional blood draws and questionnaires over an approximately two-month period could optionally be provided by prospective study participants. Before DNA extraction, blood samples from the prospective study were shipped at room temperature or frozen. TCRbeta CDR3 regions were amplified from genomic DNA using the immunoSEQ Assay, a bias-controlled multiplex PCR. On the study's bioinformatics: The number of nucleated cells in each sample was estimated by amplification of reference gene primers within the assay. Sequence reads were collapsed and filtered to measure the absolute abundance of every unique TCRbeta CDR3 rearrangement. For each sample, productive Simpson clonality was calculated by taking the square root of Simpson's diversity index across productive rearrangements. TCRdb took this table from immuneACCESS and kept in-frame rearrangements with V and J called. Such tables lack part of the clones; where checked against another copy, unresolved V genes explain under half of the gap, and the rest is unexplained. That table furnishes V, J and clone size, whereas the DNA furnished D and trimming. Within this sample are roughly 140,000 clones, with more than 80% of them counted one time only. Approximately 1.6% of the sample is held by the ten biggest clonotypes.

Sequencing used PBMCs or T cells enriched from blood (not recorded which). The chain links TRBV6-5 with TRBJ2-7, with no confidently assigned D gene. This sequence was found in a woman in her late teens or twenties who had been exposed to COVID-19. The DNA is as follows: TGTGCCAGCGAGATTAACTACGAGCAGTACTTC. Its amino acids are CASEINYEQYF.